A selection of T cell receptor beta chains follows, all from one sample in a study of T cells after yellow fever vaccination. TCRdb called the 5' RACE reads again in MiXCR, with one record for every CDR3 protein. Of about 69,000 distinct CDR3 sequences listed, 4.5% to 7.5% are singletons. The sequenced sample was CD4+ T cells sorted from PBMCs, obtained about 2 weeks after the first yellow fever vaccination. Every receptor here comes from a man younger than 35 who received the YFV17D yellow fever vaccine. Both conserved end residues are part of each CDR3. A D gene is named only where the DNA matches it firmly. Size is stated for part of the rows, as once, few or many counts, or as a class when the clone is expanded.

d_gene	abundance	v_gene	j_gene	CDR3aa	CDR3nt
TRBD1	.	TRBV10-3	TRBJ2-1	CASQGDQFQNEQFF	TGTGCCTCACAGGGGGATCAGTTCCAAAATGAGCAGTTCTTC
TRBD1	once	TRBV5-6	TRBJ2-3	CASGSGPGGSIADTQYF	TGTGCCAGCGGCTCGGGGCCAGGGGGCAGTATCGCAGATACGCAGTATTTT
.	many	TRBV18	TRBJ1-1	CASSDQANTEAFF	TGTGCCAGCTCAGACCAGGCGAACACTGAAGCTTTCTTT
.	many	TRBV5-1	TRBJ2-5	CASSAGAQETQYF	TGCGCCAGCAGCGCCGGGGCTCAAGAGACCCAGTACTTC
.	many	TRBV14	TRBJ2-2	CASSPTGTGELFF	TGTGCCAGCAGTCCGACAGGAACCGGGGAGCTGTTTTTT
TRBD2	many	TRBV20-1	TRBJ2-5	CSARRGGTSQETQYF	TGCAGTGCTAGGAGAGGAGGGACTAGTCAAGAGACCCAGTACTTC
.	many	TRBV29-1	TRBJ2-1	CSVGGGDEQFF	TGCAGCGTTGGTGGGGGAGATGAGCAGTTCTTC
.	many	TRBV5-1	TRBJ1-6	CASSLYLANSPLHF	TGCGCCAGCAGCTTGTACCTTGCTAATTCACCCCTCCACTTT
TRBD2	many	TRBV6-5	TRBJ2-2	CASRSSGGAGELFF	TGTGCCAGCAGATCCAGCGGGGGGGCCGGGGAGCTGTTTTTT
TRBD1	.	TRBV10-3	TRBJ2-6	CAISELQGASGANVLTF	TGTGCCATCAGTGAGTTGCAGGGGGCTTCAGGGGCCAACGTCCTGACTTTC
.	many	TRBV20-1	TRBJ1-2	CSARDGGARGYTF	TGCAGTGCTAGAGATGGGGGGGCGAGGGGCTACACCTTC
.	many	TRBV27	TRBJ2-5	CASRGTNQETQYF	TGTGCCAGCAGGGGGACAAACCAAGAGACCCAGTACTTC
TRBD2	many	TRBV28	TRBJ2-1	CASLFRDYGDEQFF	TGTGCCAGTCTATTCCGGGACTACGGCGATGAGCAGTTCTTC
.	many	TRBV5-1	TRBJ1-1	CASSNGRGNTEAFF	TGCGCCAGCAGCAACGGGAGAGGGAACACTGAAGCTTTCTTT
.	many	TRBV7-8	TRBJ2-1	CASSFPRRLGGMRETEQFF	TGTGCCAGCAGCTTCCCGCGCCGTTTGGGTGGAATGAGGGAAACTGAGCAGTTCTTC
.	many	TRBV20-1	TRBJ2-3	CSAPEAVSTDTQYF	TGCAGTGCTCCCGAAGCGGTGAGCACAGATACGCAGTATTTT
.	many	TRBV2	TRBJ1-4	CASREALLEKLFF	TGTGCCAGCAGGGAGGCCCTTTTAGAAAAACTGTTTTTT
TRBD1	many	TRBV15	TRBJ2-1	CATSSKGGQGSYNEQFF	TGTGCCACCAGCTCCAAGGGGGGACAGGGCTCCTACAATGAGCAGTTCTTC
.	many	TRBV12-3/TRBV12-4	TRBJ2-3	CASSFSTDTQYF	TGTGCCAGCAGTTTTAGCACAGATACGCAGTATTTT
TRBD1	many	TRBV20-1	TRBJ1-2	CSASLNRGEFRNGYTF	TGCAGTGCTAGCCTAAACAGGGGCGAATTTAGAAATGGCTACACCTTC
.	many	TRBV6-6	TRBJ1-6	CASRGQENSPLHF	TGTGCCAGCCGGGGGCAGGAGAATTCACCCCTCCACTTT
.	many	TRBV4-1	TRBJ1-2	CASSQDFQGPYGYTF	TGCGCCAGCAGCCAAGATTTTCAGGGCCCATATGGCTACACCTTC
TRBD1	many	TRBV5-8	TRBJ2-5	CASSLTGGETQYF	TGTGCCAGCAGCTTGACAGGGGGAGAGACCCAGTACTTC
.	many	TRBV12-3/TRBV12-4	TRBJ1-2	CASSSTGVRGYTF	TGTGCCAGCAGTTCAACGGGGGTGAGGGGCTACACCTTC
.	many	TRBV7-3	TRBJ2-3	CASGRGDRTDTQYF	TGTGCCAGCGGTAGGGGGGACCGCACAGATACGCAGTATTTT
TRBD2	.	TRBV10-1	TRBJ2-1	CASLGWRGGYNEQFF	TGCGCCAGCTTAGGGTGGCGGGGGGGCTACAATGAGCAGTTCTTC
TRBD1	many	TRBV7-9	TRBJ1-5	CASSAGAGGSQQPQHF	TGTGCCAGCAGCGCCGGGGCAGGGGGGTCCCAACAGCCCCAGCATTTT
TRBD1	.	TRBV11-3	TRBJ2-7	CASSLYRGREQYF	TGTGCCAGCAGCCTATACAGGGGGCGGGAGCAGTACTTC
.	few	TRBV12-3/TRBV12-4	TRBJ1-1	CASSLRVLDTEAFF	TGTGCCAGCAGTTTACGGGTTCTGGACACTGAAGCTTTCTTT
TRBD2	many	TRBV4-2	TRBJ2-3	CASSQVGLAGSTDTQYF	TGTGCCAGCAGCCAAGTGGGGCTAGCGGGGTCGACAGATACGCAGTATTTT
TRBD1	many	TRBV7-9	TRBJ2-3	CASSQFGTGGIDTQYF	TGTGCCAGCAGCCAATTCGGGACAGGGGGCATAGATACGCAGTATTTT
TRBD2	.	TRBV7-9	TRBJ2-1	CASSLGLGGAGNEQFF	TGTGCCAGCAGCTTAGGATTGGGAGGGGCCGGTAATGAGCAGTTCTTC
.	once	TRBV20-1	TRBJ1-5	CSARRQPDQPQHF	TGCAGTGCTAGGAGACAGCCAGATCAGCCCCAGCATTTT
TRBD1	.	TRBV7-2	TRBJ2-2	CASSPQGAGELFF	TGTGCCAGCAGCCCTCAGGGGGCCGGGGAGCTGTTTTTT
.	many	TRBV19	TRBJ1-1	CASSIDKRNTEAFF	TGTGCCAGTAGTATCGACAAACGGAACACTGAAGCTTTCTTT
.	many	TRBV12-3/TRBV12-4	TRBJ2-3	CASSLETAWDTQYF	TGTGCCAGCAGTTTAGAAACAGCGTGGGATACGCAGTATTTT
TRBD1	many	TRBV6-5	TRBJ1-5	CASSYSIGLTGGSAQHF	TGTGCCAGCAGTTACTCGATTGGTTTGACAGGGGGTTCAGCCCAGCATTTT
.	many	TRBV5-4	TRBJ2-3	CASSLAGISADTQYF	TGTGCCAGCAGCTTGGCGGGTATTTCAGCAGATACGCAGTATTTT
.	many	TRBV7-2	TRBJ2-3	CASSLAGAHTDTQYF	TGTGCCAGCAGCTTAGCGGGGGCACACACAGATACGCAGTATTTT
TRBD2	many	TRBV7-2	TRBJ2-3	CASSLVASGTDTQYF	TGTGCCAGCAGCTTAGTTGCTAGCGGAACAGATACGCAGTATTTT
.	many	TRBV3-1	TRBJ2-7	CASSQGRRRYEQYF	TGTGCCAGCAGCCAAGGCCGCAGACGCTACGAGCAGTACTTC
.	many	TRBV10-3	TRBJ1-1	CAISEYGTVNTEAFF	TGTGCCATCAGTGAGTATGGGACTGTGAACACTGAAGCTTTCTTT
.	many	TRBV7-8	TRBJ1-2	CASSLGIQRSNYGYTF	TGTGCCAGCAGCTTAGGGATACAGAGAAGTAACTATGGCTACACCTTC
.	many	TRBV3-1	TRBJ1-3	CASSQPLFEAGNTIYF	TGTGCCAGCAGCCAACCCCTCTTTGAGGCTGGAAACACCATATATTTT
.	many	TRBV19	TRBJ2-7	CASSIVGQAYEQYF	TGTGCCAGTAGTATAGTTGGGCAGGCCTACGAGCAGTACTTC
TRBD2	many	TRBV7-2	TRBJ2-3	CASSTGLAASTDTQYF	TGTGCCAGCAGCACGGGACTAGCGGCTAGCACAGATACGCAGTATTTT
TRBD2	many	TRBV20-1	TRBJ2-5	CSATRAGEQETQYF	TGCAGTGCTACCCGGGCGGGGGAGCAAGAGACCCAGTACTTC
TRBD1	many	TRBV29-1	TRBJ2-1	CSVERVQGAGGEQFF	TGCAGCGTTGAAAGGGTCCAGGGGGCCGGCGGTGAGCAGTTCTTC
.	many	TRBV7-2	TRBJ2-7	CASSPQSGTYEQYF	TGTGCCAGCAGCCCCCAGAGCGGAACCTACGAGCAGTACTTC
.	many	TRBV20-1	TRBJ1-1	CSARPDGNTEAFF	TGCAGTGCTAGACCGGACGGGAACACTGAAGCTTTCTTT
TRBD2	few	TRBV7-2	TRBJ2-1	CASSGIAGGGVEQFF	TGTGCCAGCAGCGGGATCGCGGGGGGCGGGGTGGAGCAGTTCTTC
.	many	TRBV18	TRBJ2-2	CASSPPRKTGELFF	TGTGCCAGCTCACCACCGAGGAAAACCGGGGAGCTGTTTTTT